This T cell receptor (beta chain) was profiled in a study of vaccination and CD4 T cells after COVID-19. The Oncomine TCR Beta short-read assay sequenced DNA from cultured CD4+ T cells. TCRdb passed the PCR reads through MiXCR, listing each CDR3 protein once. The data contain 5,000 to 7,000 distinct CDR3 sequences, about 34% of them singletons. The treatment was: roughly 11-day PBMC culture with coronavirus spike peptide pools or control peptides (ViraFEST assay). CD4+ T lymphocytes from the unexposed donor were collected before the COVID-19 pandemic (2011-2018). Upon completion of approximately ten days of culture, CD4+ T cells were isolated via negative selection. On this clonotype itself: Antigen unknown.

Between the trimmed V and J ends, which lost 4 bases and 11 bases, there was a span of 12 bases. The CDR3 is made up of 12 amino acids. Germline assignment: CDR1 SEHNR and CDR2 FQNEAQ (reference sequence). The J gene is TRBJ1-5, the V gene TRBV7-9; a weak D match, TRBD1 (6 bases). The receptor was derived from a human donor in good health. Sequenced material: CD4+ T cells from blood, cultured in vitro. Written as DNA, the CDR3 is TGTGCCAGCAGCTACAACAGGGAAGCCCAGCATTTT. It is translated as CASSYNREAQHF.